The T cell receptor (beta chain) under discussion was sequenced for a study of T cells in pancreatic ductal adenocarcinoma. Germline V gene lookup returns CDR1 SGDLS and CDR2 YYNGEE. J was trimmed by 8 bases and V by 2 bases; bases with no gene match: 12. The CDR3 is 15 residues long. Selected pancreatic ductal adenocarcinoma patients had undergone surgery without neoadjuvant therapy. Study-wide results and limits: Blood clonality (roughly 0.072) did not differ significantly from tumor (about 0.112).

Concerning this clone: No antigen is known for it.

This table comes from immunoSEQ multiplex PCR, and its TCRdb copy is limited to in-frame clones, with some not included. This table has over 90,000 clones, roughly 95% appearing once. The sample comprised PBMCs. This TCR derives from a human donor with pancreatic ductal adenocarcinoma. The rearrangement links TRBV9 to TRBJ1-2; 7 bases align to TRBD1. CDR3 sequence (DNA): TGTGCCAGCAGCGTGAAGGGGACAGCGGGCTTGGGCTACACCTTC. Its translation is CASSVKGTAGLGYTF.